The entry below gives a single T cell receptor beta chain sequence along with its context. What it binds is not known. The source of the sample is a study of cytomegalovirus exposure and HLA in healthy donors. The junction had 4 bases not matched to a gene; V was cut back by 0 bases and J by 5 bases. The germline V gene has CDR1 SGDLS and CDR2 YYNGEE. The CDR3 has 14 amino acids. PCR primers comprised 60 Vbeta and 13 Jbeta primers. Assay: immunoSEQ multiplex PCR; the TCRdb copy retains only in-frame clones and omits some. The table includes about 86,000 clones, nearly 80% detected once. Broader study findings: Analyzed later, association rates of TCRs varied across HLA loci, with DRB1 most and HLA-C fewest. In a later analysis, specific HLA alleles were associated with around 17,000 TCR beta sequences at a 0.05 false discovery rate.

The gene calls are TRBV9 and TRBJ2-7, with 8 bases matching TRBD2. This clonotype was sampled from a female donor in good health and CMV-seronegative. The specimen sequenced was PBMCs. CDR3 sequence reads: CASSVAGGVDEQYF. For the CDR3, the DNA is TGTGCCAGCAGCGTAGCGGGGGGGGTTGACGAGCAGTACTTC.